This T cell receptor (beta chain) originates from a study of blood T cell repertoires in COVID-19 (dated by TCRdb to 2019 to 2021). In the study overall: Samples covering the acute and convalescent phases of COVID-19 were provided by collaborators in the United States, Italy and Spain. The repertoires were released in a freely available public database intended as a resource for research on the immune response to SARS-CoV-2. Sample metadata almost always included a de-identified subject ID, COVID-19 status, age in years and sex. Samples came from the ongoing ImmuneRACE study (first 160 participants) plus 1,254 subjects from 6 global collaborators. The prospective study material was composed of cDNA or gDNA derived from T cells, B-cell-depleted T cells, or PBMCs. Where HLA class I and class II types were available, the types were taken from metadata supplied by the sample provider, not from assay-based typing. The dataset comprised deeply sampled blood TCRbeta repertoires from subjects exposed to, actively infected with, or recovered from COVID-19.

The paper as a whole reports these results and caveats: The amount of clinical and demographic metadata varied by source and participant and was provided uncurated.

The CDR3 runs 16 amino acids, cysteine and phenylalanine included. The entry retains the CDR3 DNA only, 48 bases that are in frame from base 1. V gives up 2 bases and J gives up 7 bases, and the segment between their germline ends measures 20 bases. The germline V gene gives CDR1 as LGHNA and CDR2 as YNFKEQ. Of note for this clone: No cognate antigen has been identified for it. The record has no base qualities; no much larger clone is one base away.

Whole blood was collected in K2EDTA tubes by collaborating institutions according to the institutions' own protocols. For TCRbeta analysis, collaborators shipped samples in one of three forms: frozen whole blood, isolated PBMCs, or DNA extracted from either of those sample types. TCRbeta CDR3 regions were amplified from genomic DNA using the immunoSEQ Assay, a bias-controlled multiplex PCR. The authors' analysis ran thus. Within the assay, amplification of reference gene primers was used to estimate how many nucleated cells each sample contained. Sequence reads were collapsed and filtered to measure the absolute abundance of every unique TCRbeta CDR3 rearrangement. For each sample, productive Simpson clonality was calculated by taking the square root of Simpson's diversity index across productive rearrangements. The immuneACCESS repertoire file appears here via TCRdb, limited to in-frame rearrangements. These files lack a portion of the clones; in checked studies, under half of the deficit traces to unresolved V genes, and the cause of the others is not known. The V and J calls and clone size are taken from that table; D and trimming were inferred from the DNA. The table for this sample lists roughly 200,000 clones; roughly 91% of them were counted only once. Jointly, the top ten make up under 6.5% of the sample.

The origin of this receptor is a middle-aged man with active or convalescent COVID-19. The chain is encoded by TRBV4-2 joined to TRBJ1-1, with no confidently assigned D gene. The sample consisted of peripheral blood. The CDR3 corresponds to CASSQSGRLDRVEAFF. The DNA sequence is TGTGCCAGCAGCCAATCTGGAAGACTAGATCGGGTTGAAGCTTTCTTT.